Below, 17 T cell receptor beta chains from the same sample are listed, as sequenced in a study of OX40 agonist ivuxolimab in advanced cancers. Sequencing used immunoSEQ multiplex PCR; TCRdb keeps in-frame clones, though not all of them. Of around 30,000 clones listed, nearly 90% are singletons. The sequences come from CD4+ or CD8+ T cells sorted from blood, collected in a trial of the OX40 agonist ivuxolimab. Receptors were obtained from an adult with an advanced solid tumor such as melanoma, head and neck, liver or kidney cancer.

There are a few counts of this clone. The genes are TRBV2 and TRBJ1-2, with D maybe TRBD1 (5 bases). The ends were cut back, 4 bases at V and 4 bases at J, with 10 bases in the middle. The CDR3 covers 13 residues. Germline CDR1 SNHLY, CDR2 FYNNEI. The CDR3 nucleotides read TGTGCCAGCAGTGGAACAGGTACCTATGGCTACACCTTC. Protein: CASSGTGTYGYTF.

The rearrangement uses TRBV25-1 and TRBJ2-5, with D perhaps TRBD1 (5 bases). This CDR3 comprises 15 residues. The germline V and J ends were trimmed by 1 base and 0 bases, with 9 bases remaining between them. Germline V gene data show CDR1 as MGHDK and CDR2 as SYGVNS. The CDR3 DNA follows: TGTGCCAGCAGTGAATTATCGACAGACCAAGAGACCCAGTACTTC. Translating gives CASSELSTDQETQYF.

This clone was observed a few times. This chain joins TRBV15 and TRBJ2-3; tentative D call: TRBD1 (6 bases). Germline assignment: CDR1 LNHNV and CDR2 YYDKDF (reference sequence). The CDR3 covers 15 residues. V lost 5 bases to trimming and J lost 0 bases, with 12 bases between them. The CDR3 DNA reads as TGTGCCACCAGCGGCGGACAGCAGAGCACAGATACGCAGTATTTT. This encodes CATSGGQQSTDTQYF.

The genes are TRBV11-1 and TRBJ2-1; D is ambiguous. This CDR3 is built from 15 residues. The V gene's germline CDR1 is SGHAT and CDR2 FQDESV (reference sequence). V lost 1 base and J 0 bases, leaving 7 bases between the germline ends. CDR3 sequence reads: CASSLGYSSYNEQFF. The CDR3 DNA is TGTGCCAGCAGCTTAGGGTATAGCTCCTACAATGAGCAGTTCTTC.

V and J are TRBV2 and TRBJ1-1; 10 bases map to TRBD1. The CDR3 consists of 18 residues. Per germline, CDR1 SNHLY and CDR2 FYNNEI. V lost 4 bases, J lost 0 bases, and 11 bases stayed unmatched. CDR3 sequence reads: CASSGTWKTGGLNTEAFF. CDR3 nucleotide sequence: TGTGCCAGCAGTGGGACATGGAAGACAGGGGGCCTGAACACTGAAGCTTTCTTT.

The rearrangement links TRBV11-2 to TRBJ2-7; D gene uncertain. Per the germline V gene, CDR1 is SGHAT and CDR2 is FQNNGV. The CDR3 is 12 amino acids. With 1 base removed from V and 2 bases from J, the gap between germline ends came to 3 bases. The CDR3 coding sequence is TGTGCCAGCAGCTTAGCACCCTACGAGCAGTACTTC. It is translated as CASSLAPYEQYF.

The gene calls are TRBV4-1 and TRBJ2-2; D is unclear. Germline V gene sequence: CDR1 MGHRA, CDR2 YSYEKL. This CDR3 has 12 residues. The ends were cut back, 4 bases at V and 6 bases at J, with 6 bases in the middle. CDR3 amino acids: CASSLGSGELFF. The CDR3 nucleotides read TGCGCCAGCAGCCTTGGATCCGGGGAGCTGTTTTTT.

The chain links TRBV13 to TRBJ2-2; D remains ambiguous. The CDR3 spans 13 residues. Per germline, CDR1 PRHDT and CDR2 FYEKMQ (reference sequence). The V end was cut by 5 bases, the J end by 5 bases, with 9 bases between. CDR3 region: CASSQTETGELFF. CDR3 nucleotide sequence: TGTGCCAGCAGCCAGACTGAGACCGGGGAGCTGTTTTTT.

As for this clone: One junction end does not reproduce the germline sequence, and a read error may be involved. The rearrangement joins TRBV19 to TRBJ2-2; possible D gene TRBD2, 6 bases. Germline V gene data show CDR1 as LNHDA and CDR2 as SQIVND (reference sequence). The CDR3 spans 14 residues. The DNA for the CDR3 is TGTGCCAGTAGTATCGGCGGGAACGCCGGGGAGCTGTTTTTT. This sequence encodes CASSIGGNAGELFF.

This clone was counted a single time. CDR3 sequence reads: CASSLGSGDTQYF. CDR3 DNA sequence: TGTGCCAGCAGCTTGGGCTCTGGGGATACGCAGTATTTT. V and J are TRBV5-6 and TRBJ2-3; D is ambiguous. V was cut by 0 bases and J by 6 bases, with 8 bases left in between. Germline assignment: CDR1 SGHDT and CDR2 YYEEEE. The CDR3 is 13 amino acids.

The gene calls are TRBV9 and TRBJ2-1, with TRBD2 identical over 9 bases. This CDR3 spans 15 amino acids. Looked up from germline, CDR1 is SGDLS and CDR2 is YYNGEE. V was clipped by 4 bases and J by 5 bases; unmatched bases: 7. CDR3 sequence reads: CASSPERGANNEQFF. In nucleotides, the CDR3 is TGTGCCAGCAGCCCAGAGCGGGGGGCCAACAATGAGCAGTTCTTC.

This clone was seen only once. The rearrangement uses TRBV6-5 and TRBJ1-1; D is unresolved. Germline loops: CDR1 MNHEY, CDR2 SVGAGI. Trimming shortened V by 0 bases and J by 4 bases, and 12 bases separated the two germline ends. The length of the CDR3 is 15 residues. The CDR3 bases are TGTGCCAGCAGTTACTCAGTAGGGTCCCTCACTGAAGCTTTCTTT. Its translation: CASSYSVGSLTEAFF.

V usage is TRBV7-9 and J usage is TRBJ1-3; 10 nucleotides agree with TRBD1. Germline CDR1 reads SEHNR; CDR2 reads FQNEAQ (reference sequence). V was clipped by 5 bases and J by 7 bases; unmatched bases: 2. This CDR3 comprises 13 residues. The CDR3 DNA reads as TGTGCCAGCAGCCCGGGACAGGGGAACACCATATATTTT. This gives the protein CASSPGQGNTIYF.

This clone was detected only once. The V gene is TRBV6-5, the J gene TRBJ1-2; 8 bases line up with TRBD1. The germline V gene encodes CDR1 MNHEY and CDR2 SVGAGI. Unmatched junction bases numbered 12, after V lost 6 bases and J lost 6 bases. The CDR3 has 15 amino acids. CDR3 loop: CASSPIQGALDGYTF. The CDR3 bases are TGTGCCAGCAGCCCGATCCAGGGGGCCCTTGATGGCTACACCTTC.

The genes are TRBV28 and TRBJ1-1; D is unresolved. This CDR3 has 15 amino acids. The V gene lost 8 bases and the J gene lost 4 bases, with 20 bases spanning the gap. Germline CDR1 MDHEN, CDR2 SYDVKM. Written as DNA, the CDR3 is TGTGCCAGCCCCCTCCGGGGAAGGGTCCCCACTGAAGCTTTCTTT. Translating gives CASPLRGRVPTEAFF.

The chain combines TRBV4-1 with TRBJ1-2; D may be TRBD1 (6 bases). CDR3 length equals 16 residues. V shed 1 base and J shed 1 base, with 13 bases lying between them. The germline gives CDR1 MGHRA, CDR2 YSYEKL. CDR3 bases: TGCGCCAGCAGCCAAGTAGTAACAGGGCATAACTATGGCTACACCTTC. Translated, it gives CASSQVVTGHNYGYTF.

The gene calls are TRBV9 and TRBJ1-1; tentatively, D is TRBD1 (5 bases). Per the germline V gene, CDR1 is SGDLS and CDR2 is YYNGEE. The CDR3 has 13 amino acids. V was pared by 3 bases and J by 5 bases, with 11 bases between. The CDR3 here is CASSAGTLTEAFF. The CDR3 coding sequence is TGTGCCAGCAGCGCCGGGACCCTAACTGAAGCTTTCTTT.